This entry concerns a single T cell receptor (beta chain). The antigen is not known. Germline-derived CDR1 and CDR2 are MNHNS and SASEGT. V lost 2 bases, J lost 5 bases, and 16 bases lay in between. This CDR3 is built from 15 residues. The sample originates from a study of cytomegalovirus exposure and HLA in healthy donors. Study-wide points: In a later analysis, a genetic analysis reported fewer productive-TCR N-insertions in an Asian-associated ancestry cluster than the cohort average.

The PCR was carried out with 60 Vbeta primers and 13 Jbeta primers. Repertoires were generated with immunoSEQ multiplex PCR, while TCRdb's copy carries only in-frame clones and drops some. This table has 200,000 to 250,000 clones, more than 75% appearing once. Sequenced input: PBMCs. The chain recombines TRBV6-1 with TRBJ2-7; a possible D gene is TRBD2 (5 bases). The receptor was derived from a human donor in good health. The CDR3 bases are TGTGCCAGCAGTGAATCGTGGCTAGCTAGGGACGAGCAGTACTTC. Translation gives CASSESWLARDEQYF.